This T cell receptor (beta chain) appears in the sequencing data of a study of vaccination effects on CD4 cells after COVID-19. The culture ran for 10 days, and then CD4+ T cells were isolated. On days 3 and 7, fresh IL-2 medium replaced half the medium. Clones were sequenced by immunoSEQ multiplex PCR, and TCRdb holds only the in-frame ones, with some missing. This sample has tens of thousands of clones; about three quarters occur once, and the top ten carry 12%. In regard to this clone: Its specificity is not known.

Findings of the study overall: Convalescents showed post-vaccine spike-reactive clones that were mainly new vaccine-induced clones. Infection-derived and vaccine-derived clones contracted markedly late after vaccination. Early timepoints after infection were absent, and convalescent patients were few in the study.

This CDR3 contains 14 residues. The V gene lost 1 base and the J gene lost 1 base, with 8 bases spanning the gap. Germline values: CDR1 SGHRS, CDR2 YFSETQ. The sequence came from a human donor who had a prior SARS-CoV-2 infection. The V gene is TRBV5-1, the J gene TRBJ2-5; D uncertain. The sample consisted of CD4+ T cells from PBMCs cultured without peptide, taken before COVID-19 vaccination. The CDR3: CASSLTEPQETQYF. The CDR3 DNA follows: TGCGCCAGCAGCTTGACAGAACCCCAAGAGACCCAGTACTTC. Looking up the rest from reference TRBV5-1 and TRBJ2-5 gives the full variable domain: KAGVTQTPRYLIKTRGQQVTLSCSPISGHRSVSWYQQTPGQGLQFLFEYFSETQRNKGNFPGRFSGRQFSNSRSEMNVSTLELGDSALYLCASSLTEPQETQYFGPGTRLLVL.